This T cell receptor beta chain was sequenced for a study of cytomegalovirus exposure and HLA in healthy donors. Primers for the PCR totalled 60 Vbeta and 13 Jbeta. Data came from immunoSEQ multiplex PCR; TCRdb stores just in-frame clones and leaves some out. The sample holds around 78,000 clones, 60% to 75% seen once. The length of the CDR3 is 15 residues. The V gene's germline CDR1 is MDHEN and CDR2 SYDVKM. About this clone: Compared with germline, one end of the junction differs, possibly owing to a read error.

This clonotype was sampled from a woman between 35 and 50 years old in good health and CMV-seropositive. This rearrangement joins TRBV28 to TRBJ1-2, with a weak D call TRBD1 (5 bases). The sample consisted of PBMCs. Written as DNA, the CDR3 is TGTGCCAGCAGTCACGGGGGGGGAGGGAACTATGGCTACCCCTTC. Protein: CASSHGGGGNYGYPF.